This T cell receptor (beta chain) was recorded in a study of cytomegalovirus exposure and HLA in healthy donors. With 60 Vbeta and 13 Jbeta primers, the PCR was carried out. Sequenced by immunoSEQ multiplex PCR; TCRdb stores in-frame clones only, minus some. The sample includes around 250,000 clones, around 80% of them seen just once. The study, taken as a whole, reports: About 87% or about 30% of the time was how often most TCR beta V segments were productive, according to an earlier analysis.

The count of this clone is one. Its antigen is undetermined. The CDR3 consists of 14 residues. The germline CDR1 and CDR2 sequences are SEHNR and FQNEAQ (reference sequence). Trimming took 5 bases from V and 7 from J, leaving 17 bases between them. This chain connects TRBV7-9 to TRBJ1-2; the D is unclear. The source of this sequence is a woman in her sixties in good health and CMV-seropositive. The source material was PBMCs. In nucleotides, the CDR3 is TGTGCCAGCAGCCGGGGTGGGTGGGCCCGTGGCTACACCTTC. Encoded protein: CASSRGGWARGYTF.